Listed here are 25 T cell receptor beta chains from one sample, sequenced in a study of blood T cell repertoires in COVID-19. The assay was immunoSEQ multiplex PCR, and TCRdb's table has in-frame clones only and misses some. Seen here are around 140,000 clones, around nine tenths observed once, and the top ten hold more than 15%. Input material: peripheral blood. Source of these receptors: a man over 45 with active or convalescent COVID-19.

The CDR3 nucleotides are TGTGCCAGCAGTGTCGGGGGGGCAGAGACCCAGTACTTC. Protein product: CASSVGGAETQYF. The chain employs TRBV5-8 and TRBJ2-5; 8 bases align to TRBD2. Germline values: CDR1 SGHTS, CDR2 YDEGEE. Losses at the gene ends were 5 bases for V and 4 bases for J; bases not matched to a gene: 4. The CDR3 has 13 residues.

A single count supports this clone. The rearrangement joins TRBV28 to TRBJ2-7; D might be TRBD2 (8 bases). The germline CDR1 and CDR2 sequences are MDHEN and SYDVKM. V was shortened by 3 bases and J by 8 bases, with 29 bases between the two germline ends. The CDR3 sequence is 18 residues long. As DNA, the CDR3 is TGTGCCAGCAGTTTGAGGTCCCCGGAGCCGGGACTAGGGGGCCAGCAGTACTTC. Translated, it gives CASSLRSPEPGLGGQQYF.

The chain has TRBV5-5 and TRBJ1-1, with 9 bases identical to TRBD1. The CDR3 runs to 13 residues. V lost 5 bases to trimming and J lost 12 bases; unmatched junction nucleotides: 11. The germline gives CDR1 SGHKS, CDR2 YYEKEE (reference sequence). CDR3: CASSRPGTGSPFF. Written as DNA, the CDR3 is TGTGCCAGCAGTCGTCCCGGGACAGGGTCGCCTTTCTTT.

Written as DNA, the CDR3 is TGTGCCAGCAGCGTAGTAACGGGAGGGCCCGGGGAGCTGTTTTTT. This codes for CASSVVTGGPGELFF. The chain joins TRBV9 to TRBJ2-2, with TRBD2 identical over 8 bases. This CDR3 has 15 residues. Unmatched junction bases numbered 4, after V lost 0 bases and J lost 6 bases. From germline, CDR1 is SGDLS and CDR2 YYNGEE.

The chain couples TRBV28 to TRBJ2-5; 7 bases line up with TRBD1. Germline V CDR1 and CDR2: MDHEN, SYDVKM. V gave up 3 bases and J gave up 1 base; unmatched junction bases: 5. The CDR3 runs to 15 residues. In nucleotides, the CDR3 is TGTGCCAGCAGTTTGGCAGGGGGTACCCAAGAGACCCAGTACTTC. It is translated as CASSLAGGTQETQYF.

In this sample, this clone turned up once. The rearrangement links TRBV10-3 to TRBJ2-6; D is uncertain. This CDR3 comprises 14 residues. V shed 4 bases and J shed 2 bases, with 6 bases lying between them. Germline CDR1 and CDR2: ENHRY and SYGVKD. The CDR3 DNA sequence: TGTGCCATCAGTGTCGACACTGGGGCCAACGTCCTGACTTTC. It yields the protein CAISVDTGANVLTF.

The CDR3 region is CASRNTFHTSGNTIYF. Written as DNA, the CDR3 is TGTGCCAGCAGAAACACCTTTCATACCTCTGGAAACACCATATATTTT. The chain carries TRBV28 and TRBJ1-3, with no clear D. Germline CDR1 and CDR2: MDHEN and SYDVKM. V lost 6 bases, J lost 0 bases, and 15 bases lay in between. The CDR3 loop spans 16 amino acids.

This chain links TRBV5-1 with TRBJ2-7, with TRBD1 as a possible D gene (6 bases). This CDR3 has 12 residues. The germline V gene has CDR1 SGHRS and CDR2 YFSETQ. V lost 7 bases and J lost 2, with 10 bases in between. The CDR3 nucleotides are TGCGCCAGCCGGGGACAAGCCTACGAGCAGTACTTC. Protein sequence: CASRGQAYEQYF. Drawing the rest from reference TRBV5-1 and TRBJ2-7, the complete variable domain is KAGVTQTPRYLIKTRGQQVTLSCSPISGHRSVSWYQQTPGQGLQFLFEYFSETQRNKGNFPGRFSGRQFSNSRSEMNVSTLELGDSALYLCASRGQAYEQYFGPGTRLTVT.

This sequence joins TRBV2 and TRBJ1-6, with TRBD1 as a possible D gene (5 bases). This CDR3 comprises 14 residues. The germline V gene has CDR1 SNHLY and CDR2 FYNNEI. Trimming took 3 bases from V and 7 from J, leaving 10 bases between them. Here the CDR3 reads CASSDTGENSPLHF. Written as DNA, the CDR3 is TGTGCCAGCAGTGACACGGGGGAGAATTCACCCCTCCACTTT.

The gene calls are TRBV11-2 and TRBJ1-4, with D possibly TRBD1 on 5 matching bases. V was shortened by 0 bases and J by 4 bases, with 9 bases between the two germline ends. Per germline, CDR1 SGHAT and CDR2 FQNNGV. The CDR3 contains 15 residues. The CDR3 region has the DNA TGTGCCAGCAGCTTAGAACCAGGGCGTAATGAAAAACTGTTTTTT. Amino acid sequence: CASSLEPGRNEKLFF.

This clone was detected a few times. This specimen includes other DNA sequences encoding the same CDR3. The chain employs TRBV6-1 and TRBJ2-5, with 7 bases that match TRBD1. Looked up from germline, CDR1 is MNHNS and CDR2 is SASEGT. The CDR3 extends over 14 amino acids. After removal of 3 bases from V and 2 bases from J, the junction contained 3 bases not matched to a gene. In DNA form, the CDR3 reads TGTGCCAGCAGTGACGCAGGGGGACAAGAGACCCAGTACTTC. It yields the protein CASSDAGGQETQYF.

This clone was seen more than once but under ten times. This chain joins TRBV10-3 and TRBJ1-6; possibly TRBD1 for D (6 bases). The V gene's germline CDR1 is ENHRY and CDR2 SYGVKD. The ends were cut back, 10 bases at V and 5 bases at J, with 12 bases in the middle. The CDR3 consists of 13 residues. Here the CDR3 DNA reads TGTGCCACCCAACAGGGAAATAATTCACCCCTCCACTTT. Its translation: CATQQGNNSPLHF.

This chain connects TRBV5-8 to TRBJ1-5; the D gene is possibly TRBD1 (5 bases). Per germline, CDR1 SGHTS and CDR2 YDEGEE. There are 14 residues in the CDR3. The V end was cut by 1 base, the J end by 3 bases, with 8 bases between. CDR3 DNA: TGTGCCAGCAGCTTGCAGGGTATCAATCAGCCCCAGCATTTT. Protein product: CASSLQGINQPQHF.

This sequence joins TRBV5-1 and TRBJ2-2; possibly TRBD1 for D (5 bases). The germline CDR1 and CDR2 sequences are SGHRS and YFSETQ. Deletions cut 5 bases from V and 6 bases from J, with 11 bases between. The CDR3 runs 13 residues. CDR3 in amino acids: CASSPLGAGELFF. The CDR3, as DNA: TGCGCCAGCAGTCCGCTAGGGGCCGGGGAGCTGTTTTTT. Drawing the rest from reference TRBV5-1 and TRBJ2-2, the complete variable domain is KAGVTQTPRYLIKTRGQQVTLSCSPISGHRSVSWYQQTPGQGLQFLFEYFSETQRNKGNFPGRFSGRQFSNSRSEMNVSTLELGDSALYLCASSPLGAGELFFGEGSRLTVL.

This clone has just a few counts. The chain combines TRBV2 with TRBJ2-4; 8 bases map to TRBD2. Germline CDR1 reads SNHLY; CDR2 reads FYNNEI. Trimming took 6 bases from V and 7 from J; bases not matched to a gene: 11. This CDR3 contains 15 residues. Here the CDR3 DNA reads TGTGCCAGCAGCAACTCAGCGGGAGTGGGGAACATTCAGTACTTC. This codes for CASSNSAGVGNIQYF.

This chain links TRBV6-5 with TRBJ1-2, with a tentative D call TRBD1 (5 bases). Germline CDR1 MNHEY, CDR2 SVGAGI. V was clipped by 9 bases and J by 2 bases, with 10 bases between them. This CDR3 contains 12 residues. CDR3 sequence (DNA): TGTGCCAGTGCCAACAGGAACTATGGCTACACCTTC. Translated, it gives CASANRNYGYTF.

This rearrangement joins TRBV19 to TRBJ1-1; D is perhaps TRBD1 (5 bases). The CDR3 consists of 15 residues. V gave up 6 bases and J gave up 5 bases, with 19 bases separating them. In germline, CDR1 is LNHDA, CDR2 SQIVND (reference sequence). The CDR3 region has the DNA TGTGCCAGTAGCCCGGGAGTGGGGACGAAGACTGAAGCTTTCTTT. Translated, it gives CASSPGVGTKTEAFF.

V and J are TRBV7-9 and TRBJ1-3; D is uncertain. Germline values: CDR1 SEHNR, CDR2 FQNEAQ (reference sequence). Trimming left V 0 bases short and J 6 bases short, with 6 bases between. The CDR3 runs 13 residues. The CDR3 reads CASSLAPQNTIYF. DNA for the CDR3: TGTGCCAGCAGCTTAGCCCCCCAAAACACCATATATTTT.

The CDR3 coding sequence is TGTGCCAGCTCACCGGGGGGGGCGAAGAACACTGAAGCTTTCTTT. This encodes CASSPGGAKNTEAFF. This chain connects TRBV18 to TRBJ1-1; possibly TRBD1 for D (6 bases). The CDR3 length is 15 residues. V lost 3 bases to trimming and J lost 1 base, with 12 bases between them. CDR1 and CDR2 (germline): KGHSH, LQKENI.

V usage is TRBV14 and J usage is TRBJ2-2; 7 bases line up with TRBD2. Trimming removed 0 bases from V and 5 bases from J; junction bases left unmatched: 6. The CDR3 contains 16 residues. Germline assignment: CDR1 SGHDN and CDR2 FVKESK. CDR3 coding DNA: TGTGCCAGCAGCCAAGATGCGGGGGTTGGGACCGGGGAGCTGTTTTTT. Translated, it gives CASSQDAGVGTGELFF.

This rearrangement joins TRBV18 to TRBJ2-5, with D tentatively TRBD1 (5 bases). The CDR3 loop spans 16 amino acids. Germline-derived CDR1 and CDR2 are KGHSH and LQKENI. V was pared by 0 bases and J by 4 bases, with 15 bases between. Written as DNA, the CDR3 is TGTGCCAGCTCACCACCCTGGCAGGGAAACGGAGAGACCCAGTACTTC. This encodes CASSPPWQGNGETQYF.

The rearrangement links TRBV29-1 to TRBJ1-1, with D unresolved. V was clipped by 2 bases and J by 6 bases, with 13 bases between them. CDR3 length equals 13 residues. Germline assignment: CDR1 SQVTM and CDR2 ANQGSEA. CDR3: CSVERSSGAEAFF. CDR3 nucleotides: TGCAGCGTTGAACGCTCATCGGGAGCTGAAGCTTTCTTT.

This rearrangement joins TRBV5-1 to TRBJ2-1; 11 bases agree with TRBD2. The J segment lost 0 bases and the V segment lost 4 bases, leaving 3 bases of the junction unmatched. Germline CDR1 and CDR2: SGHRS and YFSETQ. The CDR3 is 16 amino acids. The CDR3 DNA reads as TGCGCCAGCAGCCCTAGCGGGGGGAGCTCCTACAATGAGCAGTTCTTC. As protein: CASSPSGGSSYNEQFF.

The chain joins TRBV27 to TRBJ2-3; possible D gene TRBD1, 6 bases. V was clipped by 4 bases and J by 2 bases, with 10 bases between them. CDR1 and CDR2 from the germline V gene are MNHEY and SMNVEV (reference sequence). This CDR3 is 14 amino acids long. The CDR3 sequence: CASSSGQFTDTQYF. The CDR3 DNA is TGTGCCAGCAGTTCCGGACAGTTCACAGATACGCAGTATTTT.

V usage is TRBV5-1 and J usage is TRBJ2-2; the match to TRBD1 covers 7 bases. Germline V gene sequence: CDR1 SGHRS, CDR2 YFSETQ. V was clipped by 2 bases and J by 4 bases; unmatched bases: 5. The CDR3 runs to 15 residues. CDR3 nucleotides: TGCGCCAGCAGCTTCGGGACAGCGGCCACCGGGGAGCTGTTTTTT. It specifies CASSFGTAATGELFF. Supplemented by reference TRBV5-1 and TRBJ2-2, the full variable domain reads KAGVTQTPRYLIKTRGQQVTLSCSPISGHRSVSWYQQTPGQGLQFLFEYFSETQRNKGNFPGRFSGRQFSNSRSEMNVSTLELGDSALYLCASSFGTAATGELFFGEGSRLTVL.